This T cell receptor beta chain came from a study of T cell repertoires in breast cancer. Primers covering all TCR V genes were used in emulsion RT-PCR on CD8+ T cells. Unpaired genes were suppressed by blocking oligonucleotides during a second nested PCR. TCRdb reanalysed the emulsion pairing reads using MiXCR and keeps one entry per CDR3 protein. The table lists tens of thousands of distinct CDR3 sequences, about 41% of them singletons. Germline V CDR1 and CDR2: SGHRS, YFSETQ. Trimming shortened V by 4 bases and J by 0 bases, and 11 bases separated the two germline ends. The CDR3 contains 14 residues.

The receptor's source is a pool of human donors with breast cancer or a healthy control (not recorded which). This rearrangement joins TRBV5-1 to TRBJ2-7; D remains unclear. Sequencing was carried out using CD8+ T cells. The CDR3 loop reads CASSVGRASYEQYF. The CDR3 DNA reads TGCGCCAGCAGCGTCGGAAGGGCCTCCTACGAGCAGTACTTC. Complete variable domain (other parts from reference TRBV5-1 and TRBJ2-7): KAGVTQTPRYLIKTRGQQVTLSCSPISGHRSVSWYQQTPGQGLQFLFEYFSETQRNKGNFPGRFSGRQFSNSRSEMNVSTLELGDSALYLCASSVGRASYEQYFGPGTRLTVT.